This T cell receptor beta chain was captured in a study of CD8 T cells in Susac syndrome (dated by TCRdb to the late 2010s). With regard to the full study: Of the Susac syndrome patients who were sequenced, eight were in clinical remission while 5 or 6 had clinically active disease. At blood withdrawal, Susac syndrome patients were either therapy-naive, taking corticosteroids (in some cases with IVIg as well), or taking IVIg alone. The study used repertoire sequencing to test whether antigen drove CD8+ T cell activation and differentiation in Susac syndrome.

Note on this clonotype: This receptor's antigen is unknown. No base-level quality is on record; no much larger clone is a single base apart.

The germline V gene specifies SNHLY as CDR1 and FYNNEI as CDR2. Trimming costs V 6 bases and J 4 bases, and their ends lie 15 bases apart. Reading from cysteine to phenylalanine, the CDR3 counts 14 amino acids. Only CDR3 DNA is held: 42 bases, read in frame from base 1. What the authors observed across the whole study: No clonal expansion was detected in the CD4+ T cell repertoire of Susac syndrome patients. The number of individuals in the TCR sequencing and HLA analysis was acknowledged as relatively small.

Peripheral blood CD8+ and CD4+ T cells from healthy donors, Susac syndrome patients and multiple sclerosis patients were profiled by high-throughput TCR beta sequencing. The Susac syndrome patients fulfilled recently defined diagnostic criteria for either definite or probable disease. Bulk CD8+ and CD4+ T cells were purified by magnetic negative isolation, while CD8+ TEMRA cells were enriched using FACS. Blood was collected in EDTA tubes and processed within 24 hours, with PBMCs isolated through density gradient centrifugation. PBMCs destined for TCR sequencing were cryopreserved in liquid nitrogen and later thawed in a 37 °C water bath. The sorted or isolated CD4+, CD8+ and CD8+ TEMRA cells reached a purity of at least 90%. RNA was extracted with the RNeasy kit and 0.5 to 1 ug was reverse transcribed using random hexamers. The immunoSEQ multiplex PCR assay, which covers 54 Vbeta and 13 Jbeta segments, was used to amplify TCR beta CDR3 regions. To correct PCR amplification bias, a synthetic template baseline was used for both primer optimization and computational correction. Turning to the authors' computational methods: Reads were annotated to V, D and J genes according to IMGT and were analyzed with immunoSEQ Analyzer, with only productive sequences retained. Clonality was calculated as one minus the Shannon entropy normalized by log2 of the number of productive unique sequences. Public and private clones were assessed among the 100 most prevalent clones of each patient and control. Clones were defined as Susac-specific if absent from the healthy and MS cohorts, from 1052 published viral clones and from other ImmuneACCESS disease sequences. The raw public data were reprocessed by TCRdb itself: fastp quality trimming at Q25, MiXCR clonotype calling, in-frame beta chains only. Each CDR3 protein gets just one entry, which takes the most common genes and DNA from the rows behind it. In this record, the V and J calls reflect TCRdb's handling and not the investigators' own analysis. The sample table records some 150,000 distinct CDR3 sequences; approximately 96% of these occur just once. Over 0.075% of the sample is taken by the ten largest.

The sequence joins TRBV2 to TRBJ1-2, with the D gene call left open. Sequencing input: CD4+ T cells from PBMCs. This receptor was obtained from a human donor with Susac syndrome. The nucleotide sequence is TGTGCCAGCAGCATAAGAGGAACGGCCTATGGCTACACCTTC. It is translated as CASSIRGTAYGYTF.